The 27 T cell receptor beta chains given below trace back to one sample, sequenced in a study of tumor-infiltrating lymphocytes in primary liver carcinoma. cDNA specific to TCR beta was made from 450 to 500 ng of total RNA, with a constant-region primer employed for priming. Slightly modified ARM-PCR served as the procedure for the TCR beta libraries. These libraries came from three rounds of nested multiplex PCR. Rounds one and two of PCR, each of roughly 10 cycles, were primed with TRBV1-TRBV30 forward primers and a C-beta reverse primer. TCRdb re-called the multiplex PCR reads through MiXCR, storing one row per CDR3 protein. The profile covers fewer than 350,000 distinct CDR3 sequences, with less than 70% appearing a single time and about 6.1% taken by the ten largest. Extraction also yielded germline DNA, while blood RNA was obtained from unsorted whole blood. Sequencing was carried out using peripheral blood. The receptor source for this set is a man aged 35 to 55 with primary liver carcinoma and hepatitis B virus infection.

This clonotype was observed once. One end of the junction fails to match germline, which may point to a read error. V gene TRBV5-1 combines with J gene TRBJ2-1; TRBD2 might be the D (7 bases). The CDR3 covers 15 residues. The germline V gene has CDR1 SGHRS and CDR2 YFSETQ. In DNA form, the CDR3 reads TGCGCCAGGAGGGGGGGGACTCAGCCCTACAATGAGCAGTCCTTC. Encoded protein: CARRGGTQPYNEQSF.

This chain links TRBV6-5 with TRBJ2-6; the D is unclear. The germline CDR1 and CDR2 sequences are MNHEY and SVGAGI. The CDR3 spans 13 residues. CDR3 nucleotide sequence: TGTGTCACCAGTGTGTCGGTGGCCAACGTCCTGACTTTC. This translates into CVTSVSVANVLTF.

This chain uses TRBV7-9 with TRBJ2-7; perhaps TRBD1 as D (6 bases). CDR3 size: 12 residues. The V and J ends lost 6 bases and 4 bases respectively, with 10 bases between them. Germline assignment: CDR1 SEHNR and CDR2 FQNEAQ (reference sequence). For the CDR3, the DNA is TGTGCCAGCAGACGAACAGGGTACGAGCAGTACTTC. This encodes CASRRTGYEQYF.

V is TRBV11-2 and J is TRBJ2-3; D remains unclear. CDR3 length: 16 amino acids. Germline-derived CDR1 and CDR2 are SGHAT and FQNNGV. The germline V and J ends were trimmed by 1 base and 2 bases, with 13 bases remaining between them. In DNA, the CDR3 is TGTGCCAGCAGCTTAGGAGCGAGTAACATCACAGATACGCAGTATTTT. Residues: CASSLGASNITDTQYF.

V usage is TRBV11-2 and J usage is TRBJ1-1, with D possibly being TRBD1 (6 bases). The CDR3 extends over 16 amino acids. In germline, CDR1 is SGHAT, CDR2 FQNNGV. Trimming took 2 bases from V and 9 from J, leaving 22 bases between them. This chain's CDR3 is CASSLWTDSPGGKAFF. CDR3 in DNA: TGTGCCAGCAGCTTATGGACAGACAGCCCGGGAGGAAAAGCTTTCTTT.

This clonotype was picked up a small number of times. The V call is TRBV12-3 or TRBV12-4, the J call TRBJ2-7; no definite D call. This CDR3 comprises 13 residues. Trimming left V 6 bases short and J 2 bases short, with 11 bases between. This CDR3 is CASSQTLTYEQYF. The CDR3 nucleotides are TGTGCCAGCAGCCAGACACTTACCTACGAGCAGTACTTC.

Points on this clonotype: A much larger clone lies one base from this, so it may be a read error. This CDR3 reads CATSLGCNEQFF. CDR3 nucleotide sequence: TGTGCCACCAGTCTCGGATGCAATGAGCAGTTCTTC. This chain joins TRBV24-1 and TRBJ2-1; no reliable D call. This CDR3 has 12 amino acids. V lost 6 bases and J lost 6, with 8 bases in between. The germline V gene has CDR1 KGHDR and CDR2 SFDVKD.

This clonotype has a count of ten or more. The chain carries TRBV4-1 and TRBJ1-5; the D is unclear. This CDR3 has 16 residues. V was clipped by 1 base and J by 0 bases, with 10 bases between them. CDR1 and CDR2 from the germline V gene are MGHRA and YSYEKL. DNA for the CDR3: TGCGCCAGCAGCCAAGGGGCCAGCCATAGCAATCAGCCCCAGCATTTT. It specifies CASSQGASHSNQPQHF.

Points on this clonotype: With a much larger clone just one base away, this may be a read error. The chain carries TRBV5-7 and TRBJ2-1, with D unresolved. TRBV5-7 is identified as an open reading frame with a role that is uncertain. This CDR3 has 12 residues. CDR3 loop: CASSYLINVQFF. Here the CDR3 DNA reads TGTGCCAGCAGCTATCTAATCAATGTGCAGTTCTTC.

This clonotype has only one observation. This may come from a read error, since a much larger clone is one base off. This chain joins TRBV7-9 and TRBJ2-7, with 9 positions matching TRBD1. The V gene end was trimmed by 5 bases and the J gene end by 3 bases; junction bases not matched to a gene: 8. Germline V gene sequence: CDR1 SEHNR, CDR2 FQNEAQ (reference sequence). This CDR3 is built from 15 residues. DNA of the CDR3: TGTGCCAGCAGCCACGGGACAGGGAAGATCTACGAGCAGTACTTC. Encoded protein: CASSHGTGKIYEQYF.

This clonotype has a handful of counts. J is TRBJ2-5 and V is TRBV5-1; no reliable D call. Per the germline V gene, CDR1 is SGHRS and CDR2 is YFSETQ. This CDR3 spans 12 amino acids. Trimming left V 0 bases short and J 4 bases short, with 4 bases between. DNA for the CDR3: TGCGCCAGCAGCTTGGATCCAGAGACCCAGTACTTC. It translates to CASSLDPETQYF.

This clonotype has a handful of counts. An end of the junction differs from the germline gene, which may be a read error. The V gene is TRBV11-2, the J gene TRBJ1-2; 7 bases fit TRBD1. CDR3 length: 14 residues. Germline V lookup: CDR1 SGHAT, CDR2 FQNNGV. In DNA, the CDR3 is TGTGCCGGCAGAAGGGGGCCAGCTAACTATGGATACACCTTC. Protein sequence: CAGRRGPANYGYTF.

This clonotype was observed many times. V gene TRBV6-5 combines with J gene TRBJ1-2; no firm D call. V lost 0 bases and J 6 bases, leaving 5 bases between the germline ends. The germline V gene encodes CDR1 MNHEY and CDR2 SVGAGI. The CDR3 consists of 12 residues. The DNA for the CDR3 is TGTGCCAGCAGTTACTCGGGCAATGGCTACACCTTC. Translating it yields CASSYSGNGYTF.

As for this clonotype: Germline and junction disagree at one end, which may indicate a read error. The chain links TRBV4-1 to TRBJ1-2; D unresolved. Looked up from germline, CDR1 is MGHRA and CDR2 is YSYEKL. The CDR3 spans 15 residues. In nucleotides, the CDR3 is TGCGCCAGCAGCCATGATGGCAGGCTTTCATATGGCTACACTTTC. This sequence encodes CASSHDGRLSYGYTF.

A note on this clonotype: The CDR3 does not end in the conserved phenylalanine or tryptophan, so this is likely a read error. This chain connects TRBV5-6 to TRBJ2-1, with a possible D match to TRBD1 (5 bases). The CDR3 totals 13 residues. V was pared by 1 base and J by 8 bases, with 10 bases between. Germline V CDR1 and CDR2: SGHDT, YYEEEE. CDR3 amino acids: CASSLQGSYEQFS. CDR3 nucleotides: TGTGCCAGCAGCTTGCAGGGAAGTTATGAGCAGTTCTCC.

This sequence joins TRBV5-4 and TRBJ2-7; D gene unclear. V lost 3 bases to trimming and J lost 2 bases, with 12 bases between them. This CDR3 has 14 amino acids. Germline assignment: CDR1 SGHNT and CDR2 YYREEE (reference sequence). CDR3: CASSSATFPYEQYF. The CDR3 region has the DNA TGTGCCAGCAGCTCGGCGACATTTCCCTACGAGCAGTACTTC.

In regard to this clonotype: With a much larger clone just one base away, this may be a read error. V and J are TRBV6-6 and TRBJ1-5; the match to TRBD1 covers 7 bases. This CDR3 has 15 residues. CDR1 is MNHNY and CDR2 is SVGAGI in the germline V gene (reference sequence). The CDR3 DNA reads TGTGCCAGCAGTTACGGGACAGCTGCCAATCAGCCCCATCATTTT. This encodes CASSYGTAANQPHHF.

This clonotype occurred once. A read error may be the cause here, since a much bigger clone is one base away. The chain joins TRBV6-5 to TRBJ2-2; a weak D match, TRBD2 (5 bases). The CDR3 loop spans 14 amino acids. Germline-derived CDR1 and CDR2 are MNHEY and SVGAGI. As DNA, the CDR3 is TGTACCAGCAGTTACGGGGTGAACACCGGGGAGCTGTTTTTT. It translates to CTSSYGVNTGELFF.

This clonotype has just a few counts. V and J are TRBV14 and TRBJ1-6, with D possibly being TRBD1 (5 bases). Per the germline V gene, CDR1 is SGHDN and CDR2 is FVKESK. The CDR3 totals 12 residues. The V gene lost 3 bases and the J gene lost 14 bases, with 11 bases spanning the gap. In DNA form, the CDR3 reads TGTGCCAGCAGCCAGTCAGGGTTCACCCTCCACTTT. It is translated as CASSQSGFTLHF.

The V call is TRBV7-8, the J call TRBJ2-7; 9 nucleotides agree with TRBD2. J was trimmed by 2 bases and V by 4 bases; bases with no gene match: 12. Germline V gene sequence: CDR1 SGHVS, CDR2 FQNEAQ. CDR3 length: 17 amino acids. Here the CDR3 reads CASSWTAGGAPTYEQYF. CDR3 in DNA: TGTGCCAGCAGCTGGACTGCGGGGGGGGCCCCTACCTACGAGCAGTACTTC.

This clonotype was seen at least ten times. The J gene is TRBJ2-2, the V gene TRBV29-1, with 9 bases lining up with TRBD1. This CDR3 contains 16 residues. J gave up 2 bases and V 4 bases, and 8 bases lay outside the gene matches. The germline V gene encodes CDR1 SQVTM and CDR2 ANQGSEA. The CDR3 nucleotides are TGCAGCGTTGGTCGCCGGGACAGGGAAAACACCGGGGAGCTGTTTTTT. Its translation is CSVGRRDRENTGELFF.

The chain has TRBV5-6 and TRBJ2-3; D possibly matches TRBD1 or TRBD2 (5 bases each). In germline, CDR1 is SGHDT, CDR2 YYEEEE. The CDR3 contains 14 residues. V was cut by 6 bases and J by 1 base, with 12 bases left in between. The CDR3 spells CASTGDQRTDTQYF. The CDR3 nucleotides are TGTGCCAGCACCGGGGACCAACGCACAGATACGCAGTATTTT.

The chain couples TRBV6-1 to TRBJ1-4; TRBD1 might be the D (5 bases). Trimming pared 3 bases from V and 14 bases from J, leaving 13 bases between. The CDR3 totals 12 residues. CDR1 and CDR2 from the germline V gene are MNHNS and SASEGT. In DNA form, the CDR3 reads TGTGCCAGCAGTGACCCAGACAGAAGTCTGTTTTTT. As protein: CASSDPDRSLFF.

This clonotype was seen many times. This chain joins TRBV29-1 and TRBJ2-2, with D hard to call. Germline V gene sequence: CDR1 SQVTM, CDR2 ANQGSEA. The CDR3 length is 13 residues. The V and J ends lost 4 bases and 4 bases respectively, with 10 bases between them. This chain's CDR3 is CSVGRTSTGELFF. CDR3 nucleotides: TGCAGCGTTGGTCGGACGAGCACCGGGGAGCTGTTTTTT.

In its sample, this clonotype was seen a few times. A much bigger clone sits one base away, suggesting this may be a read error. The rearrangement uses TRBV4-1 and TRBJ1-2; 7 positions match TRBD1. Germline V gives CDR1 MGHRA, CDR2 YSYEKL. CDR3 length equals 14 residues. This chain's CDR3 is CTSSRGTAIYGYTF. CDR3 nucleotides: TGCACCAGCAGCCGTGGGACAGCCATCTATGGCTACACCTTC.

To note about this clonotype: The junction and the germline gene differ at one end; a read error may be behind it. The CDR3 region is CASSQRDEHIF. Here the CDR3 DNA reads TGCGCCAGCAGCCAACGAGATGAGCACATCTTC. The chain employs TRBV4-3 and TRBJ2-1; D unclear. The germline CDR1 and CDR2 sequences are LGHNA and YSLEER. The CDR3 has 11 residues.

Turning to this clonotype: At one boundary the junction diverges from the germline segment, which might be a read error. V and J are TRBV6-6 and TRBJ1-2; possibly TRBD1 for D (5 bases). The germline V gene has CDR1 MNHNY and CDR2 SVGAGI (reference sequence). The CDR3 runs to 15 residues. The CDR3, as DNA: TGTGCCAGCAGTTATTTGGGCAGGGAGGGTGACGGCTACGCCTTC. Its translation: CASSYLGREGDGYAF.